What follows are 25 T cell receptor beta chains derived from one specimen sequenced in a study of T cell clones after liver transplantation. This table comes from immunoSEQ multiplex PCR, and its TCRdb copy is limited to in-frame clones, with some not included. The sample includes about 53,000 clones, roughly 83% of them seen just once. Specimen: CD4+ T cells from blood, collected before liver transplant. The source of these receptors is a human donor who received a liver transplant.

The chain has TRBV5-3 and TRBJ1-1, with 7 nucleotides matching TRBD1. TRBV5-3 carries the ORF label, with uncertain function. This CDR3 is 16 amino acids long. Trimming removed 4 bases from V and 1 base from J; junction bases left unmatched: 10. The CDR3 loop reads CARSKSPGQRNTEAFF. The CDR3 DNA is TGTGCCAGAAGCAAATCCCCGGGACAGAGGAACACTGAAGCTTTCTTT.

The rearrangement uses TRBV29-1 and TRBJ2-7; D possibly corresponds to TRBD2 (6 bases). The CDR3 runs 13 residues. From germline, CDR1 is SQVTM and CDR2 ANQGSEA. V lost 3 bases, J lost 6 bases, and 15 bases lay in between. CDR3 coding DNA: TGCAGCGTTGATAAAGGTGGAGCGGGCGAGCAGTACTTC. This encodes CSVDKGGAGEQYF.

This clone was found once. The chain couples TRBV19 to TRBJ2-7, with TRBD1 matching over 8 bases. Per germline, CDR1 LNHDA and CDR2 SQIVND (reference sequence). J gave up 2 bases and V 5 bases, and 5 bases lay outside the gene matches. The CDR3 runs 14 residues. CDR3 sequence reads: CASSFRTGPYEQYF. The CDR3 DNA follows: TGTGCCAGTAGTTTCCGGACAGGGCCCTACGAGCAGTACTTC.

CDR3 residues: CASSLSGSYNSPLHF. CDR3 coding DNA: TGTGCCAGCAGCTTATCGGGTTCCTATAATTCACCCCTCCACTTT. J is TRBJ1-6 and V is TRBV7-3, with D unclear. Germline loops: CDR1 SGHTA, CDR2 FQGTGA. The CDR3 sequence is 15 residues long. Trimming shortened V by 2 bases and J by 1 base, and 6 bases separated the two germline ends.

The rearrangement links TRBV2 to TRBJ2-7; D gene unclear. CDR3 length: 11 amino acids. Germline V gene lookup returns CDR1 SNHLY and CDR2 FYNNEI. The V gene lost 4 bases and the J gene lost 3 bases, with 4 bases spanning the gap. CDR3 nucleotides: TGTGCCAGCAGTGGGTACTACGAGCAGTACTTC. This translates into CASSGYYEQYF.

This chain connects TRBV27 to TRBJ2-3; D is uncertain. V was pared by 3 bases and J by 0 bases, with 10 bases between. The germline V gene has CDR1 MNHEY and CDR2 SMNVEV (reference sequence). CDR3 size: 15 residues. CDR3 amino acids: CASSFTEASTDTQYF. CDR3 bases: TGTGCCAGCAGTTTTACGGAAGCTAGCACAGATACGCAGTATTTT.

The chain has TRBV5-1 and TRBJ1-6; 8 nucleotides line up with TRBD1. Germline values: CDR1 SGHRS, CDR2 YFSETQ. After removal of 1 base from V and 5 bases from J, the junction contained 8 bases not matched to a gene. The CDR3 is 17 amino acids. CDR3 amino acids: CASSLKTGTGDNSPLHF. The CDR3 coding sequence is TGCGCCAGCAGCTTGAAGACCGGGACAGGCGATAATTCACCCCTCCACTTT. Full variable domain (remainder filled in from reference TRBV5-1 and TRBJ1-6): KAGVTQTPRYLIKTRGQQVTLSCSPISGHRSVSWYQQTPGQGLQFLFEYFSETQRNKGNFPGRFSGRQFSNSRSEMNVSTLELGDSALYLCASSLKTGTGDNSPLHFGNGTRLTVT.

The V and J genes are TRBV12-5 and TRBJ2-2; 7 bases line up with TRBD1. The CDR3 spans 16 residues. CDR1 and CDR2 (germline): LGHNT, FRNRAP. The ends lost 6 bases at V and 1 base at J; junction bases unmatched: 8. CDR3 sequence (DNA): TGTGCTAGTGGCCCTGGGGCAGGGGGGAACACCGGGGAGCTGTTTTTT. It specifies CASGPGAGGNTGELFF.

The gene calls are TRBV19 and TRBJ1-1; TRBD1 matches at 11 bases. Trimming took 9 bases from V and 4 from J; bases not matched to a gene: 7. The CDR3 extends over 14 amino acids. CDR1 LNHDA and CDR2 SQIVND come from the germline V gene (reference sequence). The CDR3 reads CASRDRGESTEAFF. DNA for the CDR3: TGTGCCAGCAGGGACAGGGGGGAAAGCACTGAAGCTTTCTTT.

This chain links TRBV19 with TRBJ1-5, with D perhaps matching TRBD1 (5 bases). This CDR3 spans 15 amino acids. Looked up from germline, CDR1 is LNHDA and CDR2 is SQIVND (reference sequence). V was clipped by 0 bases and J by 7 bases, with 13 bases between them. The CDR3 DNA reads TGTGCCAGTAGTATAGAGAGTAGGGGAAAGCAGCCCCAGCATTTT. As protein: CASSIESRGKQPQHF.

V and J are TRBV7-9 and TRBJ1-4; no firm D call. V lost 0 bases to trimming and J lost 8 bases, with 10 bases between them. This CDR3 contains 14 residues. From germline, CDR1 is SEHNR and CDR2 FQNEAQ (reference sequence). CDR3 nucleotide sequence: TGTGCCAGCAGCTTAGCAGAGATGTCGGAAAAACTGTTTTTT. Its protein is CASSLAEMSEKLFF. The whole variable domain, remainder taken from reference TRBV7-9 and TRBJ1-4, is DTGVSQNPRHKITKRGQNVTFRCDPISEHNRLYWYRQTLGQGPEFLTYFQNEAQLEKSRLLSDRFSAERPKGSFSTLEIQRTEQGDSAMYLCASSLAEMSEKLFFGSGTQLSVL.

This clone was found once. V usage is TRBV7-2 and J usage is TRBJ2-5; 9 positions agree with TRBD2. CDR3 length: 14 amino acids. The V gene's germline CDR1 is SGHTA and CDR2 FQGNSA. The junction had 3 bases not matched to a gene; V was cut back by 2 bases and J by 5 bases. In DNA, the CDR3 is TGTGCCAGCAGCTTAATCGCGGGGGGGGAGACCCAGTACTTC. Its translation: CASSLIAGGETQYF. The full variable domain, with the rest looked up from reference TRBV7-2 and TRBJ2-5, is GAGVSQSPSNKVTEKGKDVELRCDPISGHTALYWYRQSLGQGLEFLIYFQGNSAPDKSGLPSDRFSAERTGGSVSTLTIQRTQQEDSAVYLCASSLIAGGETQYFGPGTRLLVL.

This chain connects TRBV5-1 to TRBJ2-2; 11 nucleotides agree with TRBD2. CDR3 size: 18 residues. J lost 2 bases, V lost 4 bases, and 10 bases had no gene match. Germline V CDR1 and CDR2: SGHRS, YFSETQ. Here the CDR3 reads CASSGPGLAEKNTGELFF. The CDR3 DNA follows: TGCGCCAGCAGCGGCCCGGGACTAGCGGAGAAAAACACCGGGGAGCTGTTTTTT.

J is TRBJ2-7 and V is TRBV29-1; TRBD1 matches at 11 bases. The V and J ends lost 3 bases and 9 bases, in that order; junction bases with no gene match: 16. The germline CDR1 and CDR2 sequences are SQVTM and ANQGSEA. This CDR3 region has 16 residues. This CDR3 reads CSVDGTGGTIWGGQYF. As DNA, the CDR3 is TGCAGCGTTGATGGGACAGGGGGGACCATTTGGGGAGGGCAGTACTTC.

The V call is TRBV7-3, the J call TRBJ2-1, with 11 bases that match TRBD2. Germline-derived CDR1 and CDR2 are SGHTA and FQGTGA. This CDR3 has 15 amino acids. With V trimmed by 6 bases and J by 3 bases, 4 bases remained unmatched. The CDR3 sequence: CASSQGTSGYNEQFF. In nucleotides, the CDR3 is TGTGCCAGCAGTCAAGGGACTAGCGGCTACAATGAGCAGTTCTTC.

The V gene is TRBV19, the J gene TRBJ1-4, with 7 bases matching TRBD1. The CDR3 extends over 13 amino acids. Germline V gene sequence: CDR1 LNHDA, CDR2 SQIVND (reference sequence). V trimming: 5 bases; J trimming: 12 bases; junction bases outside the gene matches: 9. CDR3: CASSGQGQGELFF. The CDR3 DNA sequence: TGTGCCAGTAGTGGGCAGGGGCAGGGGGAACTGTTTTTT.

This chain joins TRBV11-2 and TRBJ1-4; D is perhaps TRBD1 (5 bases). The germline gives CDR1 SGHAT, CDR2 FQNNGV. This CDR3 has 14 amino acids. The V and J ends lost 0 bases and 8 bases respectively, with 10 bases between them. In DNA, the CDR3 is TGTGCCAGCAGCTTAGATGACTGGGGGGAAAAACTGTTTTTT. This codes for CASSLDDWGEKLFF.

The V gene is TRBV6-5, the J gene TRBJ2-7, with no clear D. The CDR3 runs 12 residues. Trimming shortened V by 6 bases and J by 9 bases, and 15 bases separated the two germline ends. CDR1 and CDR2 (germline): MNHEY, SVGAGI. CDR3 sequence: CASRDAIDGQYF. The DNA for the CDR3 is TGTGCCAGCAGAGACGCAATAGACGGGCAGTACTTC.

V is TRBV18 and J is TRBJ2-5; D ambiguous. V shed 5 bases and J shed 5 bases, with 6 bases lying between them. Germline loops: CDR1 KGHSH, CDR2 LQKENI. This CDR3 has 11 amino acids. The CDR3 here is CASSNGETQYF. The CDR3 DNA reads as TGTGCCAGCTCAAATGGGGAGACCCAGTACTTC.

V gene TRBV11-2 combines with J gene TRBJ2-3; D is unclear. CDR1 is SGHAT and CDR2 is FQNNGV in the germline V gene. The CDR3 consists of 12 residues. The germline V and J ends were trimmed by 5 bases and 7 bases, with 10 bases remaining between them. CDR3 amino acids: CASSPGRNTQYF. The CDR3 nucleotides are TGTGCCAGCAGCCCCGGCCGAAATACGCAGTATTTT.

V is TRBV9 and J is TRBJ2-1; D gene unclear. V dropped 0 bases and J dropped 4 bases, with 14 bases sitting between them. Germline-derived CDR1 and CDR2 are SGDLS and YYNGEE. The CDR3 contains 16 residues. The CDR3 region is CASSVGLKVGYNEQFF. In DNA, the CDR3 is TGTGCCAGCAGCGTAGGGCTGAAAGTGGGATACAATGAGCAGTTCTTC. The full variable domain, its missing parts supplied by reference TRBV9 and TRBJ2-1, is DSGVTQTPKHLITATGQRVTLRCSPRSGDLSVYWYQQSLDQGLQFLIQYYNGEERAKGNILERFSAQQFPDLHSELNLSSLELGDSALYFCASSVGLKVGYNEQFFGPGTRLTVL.

The CDR3 protein is CASSLVLAGGGTQYF. The DNA for the CDR3 is TGTGCCAGCAGTTTAGTACTTGCGGGGGGGGGTACGCAGTATTTT. The rearrangement uses TRBV27 and TRBJ2-3, with TRBD2 identical over 9 bases. The ends lost 2 bases at V and 8 bases at J; junction bases unmatched: 8. From germline, CDR1 is MNHEY and CDR2 SMNVEV (reference sequence). The CDR3 loop spans 15 amino acids.

The rearrangement joins TRBV6-1 to TRBJ2-3; 9 nucleotides line up with TRBD1. The germline gives CDR1 MNHNS, CDR2 SASEGT. V dropped 8 bases and J dropped 4; count of bases not matched to a gene: 7. The CDR3 length is 14 residues. This CDR3 reads CASSTGTGPDTQYF. The CDR3 nucleotides read TGTGCCAGCTCCACCGGGACAGGGCCAGATACGCAGTATTTT.

V gene TRBV7-3 combines with J gene TRBJ2-5, with 8 bases lining up with TRBD2. The V segment lost 0 bases and the J segment 3 bases; nucleotides outside the gene matches: 3. The CDR3 totals 15 residues. Germline V gene sequence: CDR1 SGHTA, CDR2 FQGTGA. The CDR3 DNA reads as TGTGCCAGCAGCTTAACTAGCGGGGTAAAAGAGACCCAGTACTTC. Translation: CASSLTSGVKETQYF. Full variable domain (remainder filled in from reference TRBV7-3 and TRBJ2-5): GAGVSQTPSNKVTEKGKYVELRCDPISGHTALYWYRQSLGQGPEFLIYFQGTGAADDSGLPNDRFFAVRPEGSVSTLKIQRTERGDSAVYLCASSLTSGVKETQYFGPGTRLLVL.

This clone appeared once. The chain couples TRBV18 to TRBJ1-1; D perhaps matches TRBD1 (6 bases). The germline V gene has CDR1 KGHSH and CDR2 LQKENI. The CDR3 is made up of 15 amino acids. V lost 3 bases, J lost 2 bases, and 13 bases lay in between. CDR3 amino acids: CASSPQTGVNTEAFF. The CDR3 DNA reads as TGTGCCAGCTCACCCCAGACAGGCGTCAACACTGAAGCTTTCTTT.